The T cell receptor beta chain described here comes from a study of cytomegalovirus exposure and HLA in healthy donors. Study results and limitations: In a later analysis, TCR beta V- and J-gene trimming showed a link to a missense DCLRE1C variant. Reported results showed that the classifier diagnosed cytomegalovirus status with high specificity and sensitivity. Most CMV-associated TCR beta chains appeared HLA-restricted in a later analysis.

A word on this clone: Its antigen remains unidentified.

The PCR employed 60 Vbeta primers together with 13 Jbeta primers. Original processing notes: Approximately 10 million shared chains were among around 80 million unique TCR beta chains counted in a later analysis. The data were produced by immunoSEQ multiplex PCR, yet TCRdb's version contains in-frame clones alone and is incomplete. The V and J calls and clone size were taken over from that table, and D and trimming were inferred from the DNA. The sample comprises 95,000 or so clones, 81% of which are singletons, and less than 5% rests with the top ten. CDR3 length equals 15 residues. V was pared by 3 bases and J by 6 bases, with 14 bases between. Germline V gene data show CDR1 as LNHDA and CDR2 as SQIVND (reference sequence).

J is TRBJ1-4 and V is TRBV19; D possibly corresponds to TRBD1 (6 bases). Material: PBMCs. This receptor was obtained from a woman between 65 and 79 years old in good health and CMV-seropositive. The CDR3 nucleotides read TGTGCCAGTAGTATCAGGACAGCTCCGTATGAAAAACTGTTTTTT. Translation gives CASSIRTAPYEKLFF.